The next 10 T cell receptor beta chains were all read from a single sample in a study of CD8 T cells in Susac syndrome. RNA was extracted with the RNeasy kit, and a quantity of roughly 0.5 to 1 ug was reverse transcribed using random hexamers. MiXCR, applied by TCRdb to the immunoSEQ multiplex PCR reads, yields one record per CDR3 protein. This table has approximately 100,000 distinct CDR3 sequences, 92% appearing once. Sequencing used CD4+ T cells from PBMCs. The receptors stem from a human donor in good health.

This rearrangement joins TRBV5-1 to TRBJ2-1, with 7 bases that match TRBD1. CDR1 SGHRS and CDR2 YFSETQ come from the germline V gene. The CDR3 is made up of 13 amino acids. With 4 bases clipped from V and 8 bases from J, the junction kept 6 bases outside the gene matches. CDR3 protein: CASSDPGQHEQFF. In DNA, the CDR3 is TGCGCCAGCAGCGATCCGGGACAGCATGAGCAGTTCTTC.

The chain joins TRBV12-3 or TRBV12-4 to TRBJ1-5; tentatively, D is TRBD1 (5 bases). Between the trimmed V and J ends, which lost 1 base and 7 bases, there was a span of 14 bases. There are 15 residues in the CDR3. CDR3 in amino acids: CASSLDSRVRQPQHF. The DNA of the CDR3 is TGTGCCAGCAGTTTAGATAGCAGGGTGAGACAGCCCCAGCATTTT.

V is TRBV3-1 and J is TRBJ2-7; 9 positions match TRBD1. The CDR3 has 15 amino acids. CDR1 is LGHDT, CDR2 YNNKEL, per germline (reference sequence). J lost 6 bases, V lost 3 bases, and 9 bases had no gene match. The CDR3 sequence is CASSHSGTGNLEQYF. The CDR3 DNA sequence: TGTGCCAGCAGCCACTCCGGGACAGGGAATCTCGAGCAGTACTTC.

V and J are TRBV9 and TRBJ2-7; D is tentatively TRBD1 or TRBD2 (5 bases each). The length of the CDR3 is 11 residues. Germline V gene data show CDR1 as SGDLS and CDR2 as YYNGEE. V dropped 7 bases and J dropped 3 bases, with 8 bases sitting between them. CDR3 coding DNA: TGTGCCAGCGGGACCATCTACGAGCAGTACTTC. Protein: CASGTIYEQYF.

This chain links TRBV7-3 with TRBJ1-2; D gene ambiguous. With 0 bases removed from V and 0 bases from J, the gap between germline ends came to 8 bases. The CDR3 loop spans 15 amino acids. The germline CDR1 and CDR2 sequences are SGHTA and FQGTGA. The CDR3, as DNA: TGTGCCAGCAGCTTAACGGCGGAAGCTAACTATGGCTACACCTTC. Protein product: CASSLTAEANYGYTF.

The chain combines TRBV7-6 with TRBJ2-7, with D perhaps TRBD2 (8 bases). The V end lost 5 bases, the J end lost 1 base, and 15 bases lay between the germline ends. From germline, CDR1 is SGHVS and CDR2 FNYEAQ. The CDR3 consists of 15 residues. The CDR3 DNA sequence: TGTGCCAGCAGCCCGGGAGGGGGCGGGTCCTACGAGCAGTACTTC. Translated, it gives CASSPGGGGSYEQYF. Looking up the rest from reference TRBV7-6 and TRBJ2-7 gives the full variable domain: GAGVSQSPRYKVTKRGQDVALRCDPISGHVSLYWYRQALGQGPEFLTYFNYEAQQDKSGLPNDRFSAERPEGSISTLTIQRTEQRDSAMYRCASSPGGGGSYEQYFGPGTRLTVT.

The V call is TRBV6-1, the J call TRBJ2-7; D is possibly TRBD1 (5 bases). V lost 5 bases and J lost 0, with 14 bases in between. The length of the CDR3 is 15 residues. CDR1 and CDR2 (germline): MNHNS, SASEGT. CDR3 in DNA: TGTGCCAGCAGTAAGGGGCTGCTCAGCTCCTACGAGCAGTACTTC. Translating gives CASSKGLLSSYEQYF.

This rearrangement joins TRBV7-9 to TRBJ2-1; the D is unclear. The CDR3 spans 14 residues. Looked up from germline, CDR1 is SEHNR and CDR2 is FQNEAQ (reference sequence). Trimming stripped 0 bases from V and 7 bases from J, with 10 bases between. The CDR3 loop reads CASSLALSSNEQFF. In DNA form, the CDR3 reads TGTGCCAGCAGCTTAGCTCTCAGTTCGAATGAGCAGTTCTTC.

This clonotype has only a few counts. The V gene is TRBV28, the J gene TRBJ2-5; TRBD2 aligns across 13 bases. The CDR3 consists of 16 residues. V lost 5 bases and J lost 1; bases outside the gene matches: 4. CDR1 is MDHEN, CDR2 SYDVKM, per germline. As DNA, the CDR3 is TGTGCCAGCAGTCTCACTAGCGGGGGGGCCCAAGAGACCCAGTACTTC. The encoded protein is CASSLTSGGAQETQYF.

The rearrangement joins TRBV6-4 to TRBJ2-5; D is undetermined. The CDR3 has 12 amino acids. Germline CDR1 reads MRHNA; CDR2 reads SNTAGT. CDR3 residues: CTRTDLNETQYF. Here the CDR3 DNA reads TGTACACGTACGGATCTCAACGAGACCCAGTACTTC.